The entry below describes one TCR beta chain. V was cut by 2 bases and J by 8 bases, with 10 bases left in between. Per the germline V gene, CDR1 is MNHEY and CDR2 is SMNVEV (reference sequence). This CDR3 region has 13 residues. This sample is drawn from a study of graft-versus-host responses after intestinal transplantation. Study-wide background: The recipients all started with anti-thymocyte globulin induction and then took tacrolimus and steroids for around 3 years.

Sequenced by immunoSEQ multiplex PCR; TCRdb stores in-frame clones only, minus some. The data contain about 14,000 clones, 90% to 95% of them singletons. The clonotype originates from a human patient who received an intestinal transplant, so some T cells may come from the graft donor. Specimen: PBMCs, collected 9 days after transplant. The gene calls are TRBV27 and TRBJ2-1; no clear D gene. Written as DNA, the CDR3 is TGTGCCAGCAGTTTAGGCAAACCTGATGAGCAGTTCTTC. As protein: CASSLGKPDEQFF.